These 20 T cell receptor beta chains share one sample of origin, sequenced in a study of T cells after posttransplantation cyclophosphamide. The data were produced by immunoSEQ multiplex PCR, yet TCRdb's version contains in-frame clones alone and is incomplete. The sample contains 25,000 to 35,000 clones, none of them singletons. Sequences were obtained from PBMCs. The receptors stem from a woman between 25 and 40 years old in good health and a related stem cell transplant donor.

This clone was counted many times. V is TRBV7-2 and J is TRBJ1-2, with TRBD1 identical over 8 bases. Germline V gene data show CDR1 as SGHTA and CDR2 as FQGNSA. Unmatched junction bases numbered 12, after V lost 7 bases and J lost 5 bases. This CDR3 spans 15 amino acids. The CDR3 sequence is CASINRQGASYGYTF. CDR3 nucleotide sequence: TGTGCCAGCATCAATCGGCAGGGGGCGAGTTATGGCTACACCTTC.

The chain couples TRBV28 to TRBJ1-2; TRBD1 aligns across 8 bases. Germline V gene sequence: CDR1 MDHEN, CDR2 SYDVKM. There are 14 residues in the CDR3. The trim removed 1 base at V and 4 bases at J, leaving 2 bases unmatched. The CDR3 loop is CASSLSGTGYGYTF. CDR3 nucleotides: TGTGCCAGCAGTTTATCTGGGACAGGCTATGGCTACACCTTC.

V gene TRBV9 combines with J gene TRBJ2-5; 7 bases match TRBD1. The junction had 4 bases not matched to a gene; V was cut back by 4 bases and J by 4 bases. The CDR3 has 13 residues. Germline V lookup: CDR1 SGDLS, CDR2 YYNGEE. For the CDR3, the DNA is TGTGCCAGCAGCCTAAGGGGGCGAGAGACCCAGTACTTC. Amino acids: CASSLRGRETQYF.

This clone has ten or more counts. The chain has TRBV19 and TRBJ1-2; TRBD1 matches 12 bases. The CDR3 loop spans 17 amino acids. The trim removed 2 bases at V and 4 bases at J, leaving 8 bases unmatched. Germline CDR1 reads LNHDA; CDR2 reads SQIVND (reference sequence). The CDR3: CASSISGTGGAFYGYTF. The CDR3 region has the DNA TGTGCCAGTAGTATATCCGGGACAGGGGGCGCTTTCTATGGCTACACCTTC.

V gene TRBV7-9 combines with J gene TRBJ1-2, with TRBD1 matching 7 bases. Germline values: CDR1 SEHNR, CDR2 FQNEAQ (reference sequence). CDR3 size: 15 residues. V lost 2 bases, J lost 2 bases, and 5 bases stayed unmatched. CDR3 region: CASSLWDRPNYGYTF. The CDR3 DNA follows: TGTGCCAGCAGCTTATGGGACAGACCCAACTATGGCTACACCTTC.

This clone has ten or more counts. CDR3 loop: CASSSAVDYLMIAKNIQYF. DNA for the CDR3: TGTGCCAGCAGCTCAGCCGTGGACTACTTGATGATAGCCAAAAACATTCAGTACTTC. The J gene is TRBJ2-4, the V gene TRBV12-3 or TRBV12-4, with D perhaps TRBD2 (6 bases). This CDR3 has 19 residues. Trimming pared 6 bases from V and 0 bases from J, leaving 24 bases between.

This clone was seen a few times. The V call is TRBV9, the J call TRBJ1-5; TRBD1 agrees at 7 bases. J lost 3 bases, V lost 7 bases, and 10 bases had no gene match. Germline CDR1 is SGDLS and CDR2 is YYNGEE. This CDR3 has 15 residues. The CDR3 region is CASSISGQANQPQHF. The CDR3 nucleotides are TGTGCCAGCTCGATTAGCGGACAGGCCAATCAGCCCCAGCATTTT. Filled out from reference TRBV9 and TRBJ1-5, the complete variable domain reads DSGVTQTPKHLITATGQRVTLRCSPRSGDLSVYWYQQSLDQGLQFLIQYYNGEERAKGNILERFSAQQFPDLHSELNLSSLELGDSALYFCASSISGQANQPQHFGDGTRLSIL.

This clone has ten or more counts. V is TRBV19 and J is TRBJ1-4; TRBD1 aligns across 7 bases. The V and J ends lost 4 bases and 11 bases, in that order; junction bases with no gene match: 4. This CDR3 has 12 residues. From germline, CDR1 is LNHDA and CDR2 SQIVND (reference sequence). The CDR3 sequence is CASSRQGRKLFF. The CDR3 DNA is TGTGCCAGTAGTAGACAGGGACGGAAACTGTTTTTT.

This clone was detected only a few times. This rearrangement joins TRBV7-8 to TRBJ2-7; D uncertain. The germline gives CDR1 SGHVS, CDR2 FQNEAQ. The CDR3 totals 15 residues. V was shortened by 0 bases and J by 0 bases, with 9 bases between the two germline ends. The CDR3 bases are TGTGCCAGCAGCTTAGCCCCAGCGAGCTCCTACGAGCAGTACTTC. It translates to CASSLAPASSYEQYF. The variable domain in full, completed from reference TRBV7-8 and TRBJ2-7, reads GAGVSQSPRYKVAKRGQDVALRCDPISGHVSLFWYQQALGQGPEFLTYFQNEAQLDKSGLPSDRFFAERPEGSVSTLKIQRTQQEDSAVYLCASSLAPASSYEQYFGPGTRLTVT.

This clone was counted ten times or more. CDR3 loop: CASSGGGLAKNIQYF. CDR3 DNA: TGTGCCAGCAGTGGCGGCGGGTTAGCCAAAAACATTCAGTACTTC. This chain links TRBV2 with TRBJ2-4, with a weak D call TRBD2 (5 bases). The CDR3 consists of 15 residues. V lost 4 bases to trimming and J lost 0 bases, with 10 bases between them. CDR1 SNHLY and CDR2 FYNNEI come from the germline V gene.

This clone has a count of ten or more. This chain uses TRBV2 with TRBJ2-1, with 8 bases that match TRBD2. CDR1 is SNHLY and CDR2 is FYNNEI in the germline V gene. The J segment lost 6 bases and the V segment lost 6 bases, leaving 10 bases of the junction unmatched. CDR3 length: 15 amino acids. CDR3 sequence: CASRSSGTRGNEQFF. CDR3 coding DNA: TGTGCCAGCAGGTCCTCCGGGACTAGAGGCAATGAGCAGTTCTTC.

This clone was detected many times. V gene TRBV6-5 combines with J gene TRBJ1-2; 11 bases are shared with TRBD1. The ends lost 4 bases at V and 6 bases at J; junction bases unmatched: 1. In germline, CDR1 is MNHEY, CDR2 SVGAGI. This CDR3 is built from 13 residues. The CDR3 sequence is CASSWGQGDGYTF. CDR3 sequence (DNA): TGTGCCAGCAGTTGGGGACAGGGGGATGGCTACACCTTC.

Ten or more counts support this clone. The chain is built from TRBV9 and TRBJ1-4, with TRBD1 identical over 12 bases. Germline CDR1 and CDR2: SGDLS and YYNGEE. V dropped 3 bases and J dropped 8; count of bases not matched to a gene: 11. This CDR3 region has 17 residues. CDR3 coding DNA: TGTGCCAGCAGCGCCGGGACAGGGGGCGGCGGAGACGAAAAACTGTTTTTT. Its translation is CASSAGTGGGGDEKLFF.

This clone was detected ten times or more. V is TRBV5-5 and J is TRBJ2-7, with D possibly being TRBD2 (5 bases). The CDR3 is 14 amino acids. CDR1 and CDR2 from the germline V gene are SGHKS and YYEKEE (reference sequence). Trimming cost V 0 bases and J 3 bases, with 10 bases left between them. The CDR3 coding sequence is TGTGCCAGCAGCTTGGCCGGGGTTGTCTACGAGCAGTACTTC. Encoded protein: CASSLAGVVYEQYF.

This clone was found many times. CDR3 nucleotides: TGCGCCAGCAGCCTATCCTTAGCGGGTCTAGCCAAAAACATTCAGTACTTC. It translates to CASSLSLAGLAKNIQYF. The rearrangement links TRBV4-1 to TRBJ2-4; TRBD2 agrees at 7 bases. Trimming at V came to 4 bases and at J to 0 bases, leaving 9 bases not matched to a gene. The germline V gene has CDR1 MGHRA and CDR2 YSYEKL. This CDR3 region has 17 residues.

In nucleotides, the CDR3 is TGTGCCAGCAGCGTAGCTACAGGGGATTCACCCCTCCACTTT. It encodes CASSVATGDSPLHF. The V gene is TRBV9, the J gene TRBJ1-6; 7 bases match TRBD1. In germline, CDR1 is SGDLS, CDR2 YYNGEE. J gave up 8 bases and V 0 bases, and 2 bases lay outside the gene matches. CDR3 size: 14 residues.

This clone was seen at least ten times. The chain has TRBV9 and TRBJ1-4, with 7 nucleotides matching TRBD1. Per germline, CDR1 SGDLS and CDR2 YYNGEE. J gave up 8 bases and V 5 bases, and 6 bases lay outside the gene matches. The CDR3 is 13 residues long. The CDR3 region is CASRRTGDEKLFF. The DNA of the CDR3 is TGTGCCAGCAGAAGAACAGGGGACGAAAAACTGTTTTTT.

This clone was detected ten times or more. This chain uses TRBV4-2 with TRBJ2-1; 8 bases are shared with TRBD2. The CDR3 length is 16 residues. The trim removed 1 base at V and 3 bases at J, leaving 5 bases unmatched. Germline CDR1 and CDR2: LGHNA and YNFKEQ. The CDR3 region has the DNA TGTGCCAGCAGCCAAGGTCCCGGGGGGGACTACAATGAGCAGTTCTTC. It translates to CASSQGPGGDYNEQFF.

The rearrangement uses TRBV4-1 and TRBJ2-5; TRBD1 is a possible D gene (6 bases). Germline loops: CDR1 MGHRA, CDR2 YSYEKL. V was clipped by 4 bases and J by 4 bases, with 16 bases between them. The CDR3 length is 15 residues. CDR3 coding DNA: TGCGCCAGCAGCCCCCCCGGACAGTCCCGAGAGACCCAGTACTTC. Translation gives CASSPPGQSRETQYF.

This clone has at least ten counts. The J gene is TRBJ1-1, the V gene TRBV7-9; D may be TRBD1 (5 bases). The CDR3 length is 16 residues. Germline CDR1 and CDR2: SEHNR and FQNEAQ (reference sequence). With 5 bases removed from V and 1 base from J, the gap between germline ends came to 17 bases. CDR3 sequence: CASSPSLTGPNTEAFF. As DNA, the CDR3 is TGTGCCAGCAGCCCGAGTTTAACAGGACCGAACACTGAAGCTTTCTTT.